The text below deals with one T cell receptor (beta chain). The source of the sample is a study of shared clonotypes between healthy human individuals. V lost 5 bases and J lost 6, with 20 bases in between. The CDR3 is 15 residues long. The germline gives CDR1 MDHEN, CDR2 SYDVKM. HIV-negative, healthy adults without recent acute infections or vaccinations were the donors. The table came from immunoSEQ multiplex PCR; TCRdb's copy has only in-frame clones and leaves some out. The data show roughly 500,000 clones, 90% to 97% seen once. The sequence came from a woman aged 25 to 45 in good health. The rearrangement uses TRBV28 and TRBJ2-7, with D tentatively TRBD1 (5 bases). Sequences were obtained from naive CD4+ T cells sorted from blood. The subset here: CD45RA+ positively selected. CDR3 sequence: CASSPIQGTPGEQYF. The CDR3 bases are TGTGCCAGCAGTCCCATTCAGGGTACTCCCGGCGAGCAGTACTTC.